Following are 5 T cell receptor beta chains from one sample sequenced in a study of T-cell memory formation after mild COVID-19. TCRdb independently ran MiXCR on the 5' RACE reads; one entry per CDR3 protein. The sample has about 350,000 distinct CDR3 sequences; 20% to 25% are singletons. Sequencing used PBMCs or a T cell subset sorted from them (not recorded which). All receptors derive from a young man who had mild COVID-19 (a few samples of this study predate the infection). Cell type and time point are not known.

J is TRBJ2-3 and V is TRBV12-3 or TRBV12-4; D is perhaps TRBD2 (6 bases). The CDR3 has 15 residues. Trimming pared 8 bases from V and 2 bases from J, leaving 17 bases between. The CDR3 sequence: CASLWNGGSTDTQYF. For the CDR3, the DNA is TGTGCCAGCCTTTGGAATGGGGGGTCCACAGATACGCAGTATTTT.

This clonotype appeared many times. The chain uses TRBV7-3 and TRBJ2-3, with 8 nucleotides matching TRBD2. CDR3 size: 13 residues. CDR1 SGHTA and CDR2 FQGTGA come from the germline V gene. V trimming: 3 bases; J trimming: 6 bases; junction bases outside the gene matches: 2. This chain's CDR3 is CASSFGGADTQYF. The CDR3 coding sequence is TGTGCCAGCAGCTTCGGGGGGGCGGATACGCAGTATTTT.

Only a few counts were recorded for this clonotype. The chain recombines TRBV7-9 with TRBJ2-3; D is undetermined. CDR3 length: 16 residues. The V gene lost 5 bases and the J gene lost 1 base, with 16 bases spanning the gap. CDR1 SEHNR and CDR2 FQNEAQ come from the germline V gene (reference sequence). CDR3 sequence reads: CASSPRLGHGTDTQYF. The CDR3 DNA sequence: TGTGCCAGCAGCCCACGCTTGGGCCATGGCACAGATACGCAGTATTTT. Full variable domain (missing parts from reference TRBV7-9 and TRBJ2-3): DTGVSQNPRHKITKRGQNVTFRCDPISEHNRLYWYRQTLGQGPEFLTYFQNEAQLEKSRLLSDRFSAERPKGSFSTLEIQRTEQGDSAMYLCASSPRLGHGTDTQYFGPGTRLTVL.

The J gene is TRBJ2-3, the V gene TRBV24-1; tentative D call: TRBD1 (6 bases). V shed 2 bases and J shed 2 bases, with 10 bases lying between them. The CDR3 extends over 15 amino acids. Germline CDR1 reads KGHDR; CDR2 reads SFDVKD. The CDR3 nucleotides are TGTGCCACCAGTGATTCCCGGGACAACACAGATACGCAGTATTTT. Encoded protein: CATSDSRDNTDTQYF.

The table lists this clonotype with many counts. This chain links TRBV5-1 with TRBJ1-6; D is perhaps TRBD1 (5 bases). This CDR3 has 15 amino acids. Trimming took 0 bases from V and 8 from J, leaving 12 bases between them. CDR1 is SGHRS and CDR2 is YFSETQ in the germline V gene. CDR3 nucleotide sequence: TGCGCCAGCAGCTTGGGGGACCGCCTGTATTCACCCCTCCACTTT. It yields the protein CASSLGDRLYSPLHF.